A selection of T cell receptor beta chains follows, all from one sample in a study of shared clonotypes between healthy human individuals. The protocol was immunoSEQ multiplex PCR, while the TCRdb copy is restricted to in-frame clones and leaves out a portion. The sample contains hundreds of thousands of clones, around 74% of which appear only once. Sequenced: memory CD4+ T cells sorted from blood. These receptors were obtained from a woman aged 25-40 years in good health. CDR3s include the opening cysteine and the closing phenylalanine or tryptophan. D genes are given only for firm matches. Clone size, where shown, is once, few, many, or a class for clones that have expanded.

>.|.|TRBJ1-5|TRBV19
CASSPGEGVEPQHF
TGTGCCAGTAGCCCGGGGGAAGGGGTGGAGCCCCAGCATTTT
>.|few|TRBJ2-3|TRBV27
CASSLLGVDTQYF
TGTGCCAGCAGTTTACTTGGGGTAGATACGCAGTATTTT
>TRBD2|.|TRBJ2-7|TRBV15
CATSRDVAGGPYEQYF
TGTGCCACCAGCAGAGATGTAGCGGGAGGCCCCTACGAGCAGTACTTC
>.|.|TRBJ1-2|TRBV6-1
CASSEAPQGNYGYTF
TGTGCCAGCAGTGAAGCACCCCAGGGGAACTATGGCTACACCTTC
>.|.|TRBJ2-3|TRBV4-1
CASSQDRATDTQYF
TGCGCCAGCAGCCAAGATCGGGCTACAGATACGCAGTATTTT
>.|.|TRBJ1-6|TRBV4-1
CASSQEGDSPLHF
TGCGCCAGCAGCCAAGAAGGGGATTCACCCCTCCACTTT
>.|few|TRBJ1-2|TRBV4-1
CASSQVADYGYTF
TGCGCCAGCAGCCAAGTCGCGGATTATGGCTACACCTTC
>TRBD2|.|TRBJ2-5|TRBV7-2
CASSLIAGVLLETQYF
TGTGCCAGCAGCTTAATAGCGGGAGTCCTATTAGAGACCCAGTACTTC
>.|.|TRBJ1-2|TRBV19
CATYERVPIGYTF
TGTGCCACCTACGAAAGGGTCCCGATTGGCTACACCTTC
>.|.|TRBJ1-1|TRBV12-5
CASGLVLSGVNTEAFF
TGTGCTAGTGGTTTGGTACTGTCAGGTGTGAACACTGAAGCTTTCTTT
>.|.|TRBJ1-4|TRBV28
CASRIREKLFF
TGTGCCAGCAGAATCCGTGAAAAACTGTTTTTT
>TRBD2|few|TRBJ2-2|TRBV5-1
CASREGASGTSGELFF
TGCGCCAGCAGGGAAGGGGCTAGCGGGACGAGCGGGGAGCTGTTTTTT
>.|.|TRBJ1-1|TRBV7-2
CASSLRSVSEAFF
TGTGCCAGCAGCTTAAGATCGGTCAGTGAAGCTTTCTTT
>.|.|TRBJ2-2|TRBV7-9
CASSSLHITGELFF
TGTGCCAGCAGCTCCCTCCATATCACCGGGGAGCTGTTTTTT
>.|.|TRBJ2-2|TRBV5-1
CASQEQVNTGELFF
TGCGCCAGCCAAGAACAGGTGAACACCGGGGAGCTGTTTTTT
>TRBD2|.|TRBJ2-1|TRBV4-1
CASSQYRTGTSGGYNEQFF
TGCGCCAGCAGCCAATACCGGACCGGGACTAGCGGGGGCTACAATGAGCAGTTCTTC
>.|.|TRBJ1-1|TRBV6-5
CASSYSGYTEAFF
TGTGCCAGCAGTTACTCCGGGTACACTGAAGCTTTCTTT
>TRBD1|.|TRBJ2-2|TRBV7-6
CASSLGQGGTGELFF
TGTGCCAGCAGCTTAGGACAGGGTGGAACCGGGGAGCTGTTTTTT
>TRBD2|.|TRBJ2-7|TRBV7-9
CASSFYKGSGDEQYF
TGTGCCAGCAGCTTCTATAAGGGTAGCGGGGACGAGCAGTACTTC
>.|.|TRBJ2-1|TRBV11-3
CASSPGRDEQFF
TGTGCCAGCAGCCCAGGGAGAGATGAGCAGTTCTTC
>.|.|TRBJ1-1|TRBV28
CASSLSPTGSGYTEAFF
TGTGCCAGCAGTTTAAGCCCGACGGGAAGTGGGTACACTGAAGCTTTCTTT
>.|.|TRBJ1-2|TRBV5-1
CASSAGDGYTF
TGCGCCAGCAGCGCAGGCGATGGCTACACCTTC
>.|.|TRBJ1-5|TRBV6-5
CASSPGGLSGQPQHF
TGTGCCAGCAGCCCCGGGGGGCTGTCGGGACAGCCCCAGCATTTT